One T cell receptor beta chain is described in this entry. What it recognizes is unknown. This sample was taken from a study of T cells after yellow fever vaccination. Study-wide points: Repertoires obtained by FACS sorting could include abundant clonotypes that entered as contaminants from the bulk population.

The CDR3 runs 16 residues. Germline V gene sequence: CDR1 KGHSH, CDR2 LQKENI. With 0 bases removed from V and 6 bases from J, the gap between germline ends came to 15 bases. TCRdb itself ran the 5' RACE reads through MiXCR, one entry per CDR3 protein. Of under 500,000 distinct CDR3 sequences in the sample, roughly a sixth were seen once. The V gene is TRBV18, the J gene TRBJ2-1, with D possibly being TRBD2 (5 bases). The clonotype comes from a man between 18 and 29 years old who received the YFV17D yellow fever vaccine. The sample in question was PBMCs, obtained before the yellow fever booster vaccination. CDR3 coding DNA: TGTGCCAGCTCACCACCGCCGGGGAACTTAGGCAATGAGCAGTTCTTC. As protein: CASSPPPGNLGNEQFF. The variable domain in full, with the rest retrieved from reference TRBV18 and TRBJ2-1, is NAGVMQNPRHLVRRRGQEARLRCSPMKGHSHVYWYRQLPEEGLKFMVYLQKENIIDESGMPKERFSAEFPKEGPSILRIQQVVRGDSAAYFCASSPPPGNLGNEQFFGPGTRLTVL.